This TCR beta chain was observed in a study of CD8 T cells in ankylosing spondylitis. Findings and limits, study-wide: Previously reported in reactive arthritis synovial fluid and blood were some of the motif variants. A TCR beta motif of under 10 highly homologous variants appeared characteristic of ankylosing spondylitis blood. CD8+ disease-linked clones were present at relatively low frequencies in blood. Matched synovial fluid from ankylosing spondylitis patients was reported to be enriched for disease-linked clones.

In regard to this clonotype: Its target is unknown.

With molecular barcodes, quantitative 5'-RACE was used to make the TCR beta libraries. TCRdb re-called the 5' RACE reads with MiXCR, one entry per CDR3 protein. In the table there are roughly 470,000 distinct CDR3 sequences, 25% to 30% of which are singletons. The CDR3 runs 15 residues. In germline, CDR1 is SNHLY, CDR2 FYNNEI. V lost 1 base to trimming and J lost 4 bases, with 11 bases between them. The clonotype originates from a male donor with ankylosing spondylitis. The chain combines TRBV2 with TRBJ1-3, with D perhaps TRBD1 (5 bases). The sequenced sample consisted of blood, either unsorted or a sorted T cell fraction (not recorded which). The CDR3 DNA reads TGTGCCAGCAGTGAAGTCAGGGAAAAAGGAAACACCATATATTTT. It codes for CASSEVREKGNTIYF.